Each of the 7 T cell receptor beta chains below was sequenced from the same sample in a study of CD8 T cells in ankylosing spondylitis. TCRdb re-called the 5' RACE reads with MiXCR, one entry per CDR3 protein. The table includes about 350,000 distinct CDR3 sequences, 20% detected once. Sequencing input: blood, either unsorted or a sorted T cell fraction (not recorded which). The receptors stem from a male donor with ankylosing spondylitis or in good health (not recorded which).

Only a few counts were recorded for this clonotype. V usage is TRBV19 and J usage is TRBJ2-6; 10 nucleotides match TRBD1. CDR1 and CDR2 (germline): LNHDA, SQIVND (reference sequence). V lost 2 bases to trimming and J lost 3 bases; unmatched junction nucleotides: 4. CDR3 length equals 17 residues. CDR3 region: CASSILGQGSGANVLTF. CDR3 in DNA: TGTGCCAGTAGTATACTGGGACAGGGGAGTGGGGCCAACGTCCTGACTTTC.

Only a few counts were recorded for this clonotype. The V call is TRBV6-5, the J call TRBJ2-1; 9 bases align to TRBD2. V shed 0 bases, J shed 6 bases, and the junction held 6 bases outside the gene matches. In germline, CDR1 is MNHEY, CDR2 SVGAGI. The CDR3 consists of 16 residues. The CDR3 nucleotides are TGTGCCAGCAGTTACTCGATAGCGGGGGATCTCAATGAGCAGTTCTTC. Translated: CASSYSIAGDLNEQFF.

J is TRBJ2-3 and V is TRBV28, with 8 positions matching TRBD2. The CDR3 is 19 residues long. Per the germline V gene, CDR1 is MDHEN and CDR2 is SYDVKM. Germline trimming cut 4 bases from V and 0 bases from J; bases unmatched to any gene: 15. In DNA, the CDR3 is TGTGCCAGCAGTTCACCAACCATCGGGGGGGCAGCTAGCACAGATACGCAGTATTTT. Its translation is CASSSPTIGGAASTDTQYF.

The V and J genes are TRBV12-3 or TRBV12-4 and TRBJ2-7; D uncertain. The CDR3 loop spans 13 amino acids. V gave up 3 bases and J gave up 1 base, with 7 bases separating them. CDR3 sequence: CASSFEFSYEQYF. The DNA of the CDR3 is TGTGCCAGCAGTTTTGAGTTTTCCTACGAGCAGTACTTC.

This clonotype was counted a few times. The gene calls are TRBV10-3 and TRBJ2-7, with D possibly being TRBD1 (6 bases). V dropped 6 bases and J dropped 3 bases, with 6 bases sitting between them. This CDR3 comprises 11 residues. Germline CDR1 and CDR2: ENHRY and SYGVKD. This CDR3 is CAIRQGYEQYF. For the CDR3, the DNA is TGTGCCATCAGACAGGGCTACGAGCAGTACTTC.

This chain uses TRBV12-3 or TRBV12-4 with TRBJ2-5; D remains ambiguous. V was clipped by 4 bases and J by 10 bases, with 13 bases between them. This CDR3 spans 12 amino acids. The CDR3 DNA sequence: TGTGCCAGCAGTTCCGGACGGAGTGGCCAGTACTTC. It encodes CASSSGRSGQYF.

This clonotype was seen a few times. One junction end does not reproduce the germline sequence, and a read error may be involved. This chain connects TRBV4-2 to TRBJ2-7, with 9 bases lining up with TRBD2. The germline CDR1 and CDR2 sequences are LGHNA and YNFKEQ. The CDR3 is 14 residues long. Here the CDR3 DNA reads TGTGCCAGCAGCCAAGATCTACTAGCGGGCCGTATAGGTTTC. Translation gives CASSQDLLAGRIGF.